This TCR beta chain appears in the sequencing data of a study of blood T cell repertoires in COVID-19. The CDR3 sequence is 15 residues long. Germline loops: CDR1 LNHDA, CDR2 SQIVND (reference sequence). V lost 6 bases, J lost 0 bases, and 14 bases lay in between. TCRdb keeps only in-frame clones here, not all; method: immunoSEQ multiplex PCR. The data show some 290,000 clones, roughly 88% seen once. This sequence was found in a woman in her 30s with COVID-19, enrolled during active disease. The chain employs TRBV19 and TRBJ1-1; weak D call: TRBD1 (6 bases). Sequencing input: peripheral blood. The CDR3 DNA follows: TGTGCCAGTAGGGGCCGGGACACGATGAACACTGAAGCTTTCTTT. Its protein product is CASRGRDTMNTEAFF.